The TCR beta chain described here comes from a study of CD8 T cells in Susac syndrome. CDR1 and CDR2 from the germline V gene are MNHEY and SVGAGI. There are 15 residues in the CDR3. V was clipped by 0 bases and J by 4 bases, with 12 bases between them. Random hexamers primed reverse transcription of roughly 0.5 to 1 ug RNA. TCRdb re-derived calls from the immunoSEQ multiplex PCR reads in MiXCR, one entry per CDR3 protein. Of about 130,000 distinct CDR3 sequences detected, 90% to 95% appear once; the ten largest clones hold roughly 0.13%. In blood CD8+ and CD4+ T cells, TCR beta underwent sequencing. The chain carries TRBV6-5 and TRBJ1-2; a possible D gene is TRBD1 (5 bases). The receptor comes from a human donor in good health. Material for sequencing was CD4+ T cells from PBMCs. The CDR3 nucleotides are TGTGCCAGCAGTTACTCCCCCGACAGATCCTATGGCTACACCTTC. Translation gives CASSYSPDRSYGYTF.